A selection of T cell receptor beta chains follows, all from one sample in a study of CD8+ T cells in alopecia areata. Clones were read by immunoSEQ multiplex PCR, and TCRdb kept only the in-frame ones, dropping some. The data hold 70,000 or so clones, with about 30% observed a single time. The sample in question was CD8+ T cells sorted from blood, obtained at week 4, from a patient treated with tofacitinib. These receptors originate from a human donor with alopecia areata. Both conserved end residues are part of each CDR3. D genes are given only for firm matches. Clone size is not always given. Where it is, it says once, few, many or a class for expanded clones.

j_call clone_size v_call d_call cdr3_aa cdr3_nt
TRBJ2-3 few TRBV29-1 . CSVGFGGLGTDTQYF TGCAGCGTAGGATTCGGGGGGCTAGGCACAGATACGCAGTATTTT
TRBJ2-3 once TRBV4-1 . CASSPGHGSTDTQYF TGCGCCAGCAGCCCCGGACACGGAAGCACAGATACGCAGTATTTT
TRBJ2-7 . TRBV11-2 TRBD1 CATLSTGQGGEQYF TGTGCCACCCTGAGCACGGGACAGGGCGGGGAGCAGTACTTC
TRBJ2-1 . TRBV7-2 TRBD1 CASRGQVKRGDEQFF TGTGCCAGCAGGGGACAGGTTAAGCGAGGCGATGAGCAGTTCTTC
TRBJ2-7 . TRBV29-1 . CSVEGTDQGGGSYEQYF TGCAGCGTTGAAGGAACCGACCAGGGGGGAGGGTCCTACGAGCAGTACTTC
TRBJ2-1 . TRBV13 TRBD2 CASSPDRREGKNEQFF TGTGCCAGCAGCCCGGACCGGCGGGAGGGTAAGAATGAGCAGTTCTTC
TRBJ1-2 few TRBV19 TRBD1 CASSPGTGAYGYTF TGTGCCAGTAGCCCCGGGACAGGGGCCTATGGCTACACCTTC
TRBJ1-2 . TRBV30 TRBD1 CAWSRDGTGGEGYTF TGTGCCTGGAGCCGCGACGGGACAGGGGGCGAGGGCTACACCTTC
TRBJ2-7 few TRBV29-1 . CSAYGTKTYEQYF TGCAGCGCCTACGGGACAAAAACCTACGAGCAGTACTTC
TRBJ2-1 . TRBV4-3 . CASSQREGLNEQFF TGCGCCAGCAGCCAGCGTGAGGGGCTTAATGAGCAGTTCTTC
TRBJ2-7 few TRBV27 TRBD2 CASKTGGREQYF TGTGCCAGCAAAACGGGAGGGCGCGAGCAGTACTTC
TRBJ2-3 few TRBV29-1 . CSVERQSADTQYF TGCAGCGTTGAGCGGCAGTCCGCAGATACGCAGTATTTT
TRBJ2-7 . TRBV29-1 TRBD1 CSPRGGQGTYEQYF TGCAGCCCCCGGGGGGGACAGGGGACCTACGAGCAGTACTTC
TRBJ1-2 . TRBV30 . CAWSEGRRYGYTF TGTGCCTGGAGTGAAGGGCGGCGCTATGGCTACACCTTC
TRBJ1-1 . TRBV12-5 . CARQWLNTEAFF TGTGCTAGGCAGTGGCTGAACACTGAAGCTTTCTTT
TRBJ2-6 . TRBV6-5 . CASSYSPGANVLTF TGTGCCAGCAGTTACTCGCCTGGGGCCAACGTCCTGACTTTC
TRBJ2-2 few TRBV9 . CASDAATRTGELFF TGTGCCTCCGACGCGGCTACCAGAACCGGGGAGCTGTTTTTT
TRBJ2-7 . TRBV30 TRBD1 CAWIPPGQPSYEQYF TGTGCCTGGATTCCCCCGGGACAGCCTTCCTACGAGCAGTACTTC
TRBJ1-5 . TRBV7-2 . CASGTPGNQPQHF TGTGCCAGCGGGACTCCGGGCAATCAGCCCCAGCATTTT
TRBJ2-1 once TRBV2 . CASRGDLVNEQFF TGTGCCAGCAGGGGTGACCTAGTCAATGAGCAGTTCTTC
TRBJ2-7 . TRBV9 TRBD1 CASSASGGPYEQYF TGTGCCAGCAGTGCCTCAGGGGGACCCTACGAGCAGTACTTC
TRBJ1-1 . TRBV7-2 . CASSPLEGMNTEAFF TGTGCCAGCAGCCCACTTGAGGGAATGAACACTGAAGCTTTCTTT
TRBJ1-2 . TRBV7-9 . CASSLGERGNGYTF TGTGCCAGCAGCTTGGGGGAAAGGGGAAATGGCTACACCTTC
TRBJ1-1 . TRBV20-1 . CSAFHGTEAFF TGCAGTGCCTTCCACGGCACTGAAGCTTTCTTT
TRBJ2-5 few TRBV29-1 TRBD1 CSVDGTGQETQYF TGCAGCGTTGACGGGACAGGCCAAGAGACCCAGTACTTC
TRBJ2-7 few TRBV29-1 . CSVELHASYEQYF TGCAGCGTTGAACTTCACGCCTCCTACGAGCAGTACTTC
TRBJ2-1 once TRBV6-4 . CASGANNEQFF TGTGCCAGCGGGGCCAACAATGAGCAGTTCTTC
TRBJ1-2 few TRBV29-1 TRBD1 CSVPGTGQFNYGYTF TGCAGCGTCCCCGGGACAGGGCAATTCAACTATGGCTACACCTTC
TRBJ2-7 . TRBV25-1 TRBD1 CASSDPYRGHTYEQYF TGTGCCAGCAGTGACCCCTACAGGGGGCACACCTACGAGCAGTACTTC
TRBJ2-3 few TRBV29-1 . CSATDQSAQYF TGCAGCGCCACAGATCAGTCTGCGCAGTATTTT
TRBJ1-1 many TRBV19 . CASSVGITEAFF TGTGCCAGTAGTGTGGGAATTACTGAAGCTTTCTTT
TRBJ2-3 few TRBV4-3 . CASSPRGAGQYF TGCGCCAGCAGTCCCAGGGGCGCGGGGCAGTATTTT
TRBJ2-3 . TRBV7-2 TRBD2 CASSFAGGTDTQYF TGTGCCAGCAGTTTTGCGGGAGGGACAGATACGCAGTATTTT
TRBJ1-2 . TRBV29-1 . CSPIRDDYGYTF TGCAGCCCGATCCGGGATGACTATGGCTACACCTTC
TRBJ1-5 few TRBV9 . CASSAEEFSNQPQHF TGTGCCAGCAGCGCAGAAGAGTTTAGCAATCAGCCCCAGCATTTT
TRBJ2-7 many TRBV9 . CASSEQGLDGDEQYF TGTGCCAGCAGCGAACAGGGCCTAGACGGGGACGAGCAGTACTTC
TRBJ1-2 few TRBV29-1 . CSVDWGQGRGYTF TGCAGCGTTGATTGGGGGCAGGGGCGCGGCTACACCTTC
TRBJ2-7 . TRBV11-2 TRBD1 CASSPGGQGFPYEQYF TGTGCCAGCAGCCCCGGAGGACAGGGGTTCCCCTACGAGCAGTACTTC
TRBJ2-1 few TRBV4-1 . CASSQNVSPYNEQFF TGCGCCAGCAGCCAAAACGTTAGTCCTTACAATGAGCAGTTCTTC
TRBJ2-5 . TRBV11-2 . CASSLADGETQYF TGTGCCAGCAGCTTAGCAGATGGCGAGACCCAGTACTTC
TRBJ1-1 few TRBV25-1 . CASSRLGVTEAFF TGTGCCAGCAGCCGGCTAGGGGTCACTGAAGCTTTCTTT
TRBJ2-2 few TRBV30 TRBD1 CAWADRLFTGELFF TGTGCCTGGGCGGACAGGCTCTTCACCGGGGAGCTGTTTTTT